This entry lists 29 T cell receptor beta chains sequenced from one sample in a study of T cell responses to AZD1222 COVID-19 vaccine. The protocol was immunoSEQ multiplex PCR, while the TCRdb copy is restricted to in-frame clones and leaves out a portion. This repertoire shows roughly 140,000 clones, approximately 89% found once; its top ten account for under 3.5%. This material consisted of peripheral blood, taken on day 0 of MenACWY control vaccination. All receptors come from an adult in good health.

The chain couples TRBV11-3 to TRBJ1-1; D is possibly TRBD1 (5 bases). The CDR3 has 14 amino acids. Trimming pared 7 bases from V and 7 bases from J, leaving 19 bases between. The V gene's germline CDR1 is SGHNT and CDR2 YENEEA. CDR3 bases: TGTGCCAGCACCATTGGGGGGTCAAGATTTGAAGCTTTCTTT. Translation gives CASTIGGSRFEAFF.

The chain couples TRBV5-4 to TRBJ2-4; 7 nucleotides align to TRBD1. The CDR3 runs to 15 residues. Per germline, CDR1 SGHNT and CDR2 YYREEE (reference sequence). V was clipped by 4 bases and J by 6 bases; unmatched bases: 10. CDR3 sequence (DNA): TGTGCCAGCAGCCCCTTGAGGGGGCCGGGAAACATTCAGTACTTC. This gives the protein CASSPLRGPGNIQYF.

The rearrangement links TRBV5-3 to TRBJ2-3, with TRBD2 matching over 9 bases. TRBV5-3 is treated as an ORF (open reading frame) with a function not yet certain. V lost 5 bases and J lost 4; bases outside the gene matches: 11. This CDR3 is built from 16 residues. This CDR3 is CARSLPFAGGPDTQYF. The CDR3 DNA is TGTGCCAGAAGTCTACCCTTCGCGGGAGGGCCAGATACGCAGTATTTT.

The genes are TRBV11-3 and TRBJ1-1; D not resolved. CDR3 length: 11 amino acids. Germline V gene data show CDR1 as SGHNT and CDR2 as YENEEA. Between the trimmed V and J ends, which lost 5 bases and 2 bases, there was a span of 3 bases. CDR3 nucleotides: TGTGCCAGCAGCATAAACACTGAAGCTTTCTTT. Its protein product is CASSINTEAFF.

This chain connects TRBV6-2 or TRBV6-3 to TRBJ2-1; D perhaps matches TRBD2 (6 bases). Germline V gives CDR1 MNHEY, CDR2 SVGEGT. The CDR3 is 16 residues long. Trimming cost V 6 bases and J 3 bases, with 18 bases left between them. DNA for the CDR3: TGTGCCAGCAGCTTAGCGTCTACCGGGGGCTACAATGAGCAGTTCTTC. Amino acids: CASSLASTGGYNEQFF.

A single count supports this clone. Written as DNA, the CDR3 is TGTGCCAGCAGCCAAGTAATGGCAGATACGCAGTATTTT. Protein: CASSQVMADTQYF. The chain employs TRBV3-1 (or the pseudogene TRBV3-2) and TRBJ2-3; D not certain. Trimming cost V 1 base and J 4 bases, with 6 bases left between them. This CDR3 is 13 amino acids long. Germline values: CDR1 LGHDT, CDR2 YNNKEL (reference sequence).

The CDR3: CSVLDRANYGYTF. As DNA, the CDR3 is TGCAGCGTGTTGGACAGGGCCAACTATGGCTACACCTTC. V gene TRBV29-1 combines with J gene TRBJ1-2; 8 bases fit TRBD1. Germline assignment: CDR1 SQVTM and CDR2 ANQGSEA. This CDR3 is built from 13 residues. V shed 6 bases and J 2 bases; nucleotides not matched to a gene: 5.

J is TRBJ1-5 and V is TRBV2; D remains ambiguous. The CDR3 loop spans 13 amino acids. V lost 6 bases and J lost 3, with 9 bases in between. In germline, CDR1 is SNHLY, CDR2 FYNNEI. For the CDR3, the DNA is TGTGCCAGCAGGTCTGAAGTCAATCAGCCCCAGCATTTT. The encoded protein is CASRSEVNQPQHF.

As concerns this clone: In the same sample, other DNA sequences code for this CDR3. The rearrangement joins TRBV18 to TRBJ2-5; tentatively, D is TRBD2 (6 bases). The CDR3 consists of 12 residues. The V gene lost 4 bases and the J gene lost 4 bases, with 7 bases spanning the gap. Germline V gene sequence: CDR1 KGHSH, CDR2 LQKENI. CDR3 sequence reads: CASSREVETQYF. The DNA for the CDR3 is TGTGCCAGCTCACGGGAGGTAGAGACCCAGTACTTC.

This clone showed up just a few times. V gene TRBV7-9 combines with J gene TRBJ2-2, with 14 nucleotides matching TRBD2. V was clipped by 4 bases and J by 5 bases; unmatched bases: 3. The length of the CDR3 is 16 residues. CDR1 and CDR2 from the germline V gene are SEHNR and FQNEAQ (reference sequence). The CDR3 nucleotides read TGTGCCAGCAGCTCGGGACTAGCGGGAGTAACCGGGGAGCTGTTTTTT. It specifies CASSSGLAGVTGELFF.

The rearrangement joins TRBV9 to TRBJ2-3, with 8 positions matching TRBD2. The CDR3 spans 15 residues. V shed 7 bases and J 2 bases; nucleotides not matched to a gene: 9. Germline CDR1 reads SGDLS; CDR2 reads YYNGEE. This CDR3 reads CASAFLAGITDTQYF. The CDR3 region has the DNA TGTGCCAGCGCTTTTTTAGCGGGGATCACAGATACGCAGTATTTT.

With regard to this clone: At one boundary the junction diverges from the germline segment, which might be a read error. The rearrangement uses TRBV7-2 and TRBJ2-3; 9 positions match TRBD2. The germline V gene has CDR1 SGHTA and CDR2 FQGNSA. The CDR3 spans 15 residues. The CDR3 DNA reads as TGTGCCAGCAGCTTGGAAGGGACTAGCATAGATACGCAGTATTTT. Residues: CASSLEGTSIDTQYF.

The rearrangement links TRBV7-9 to TRBJ1-1, with TRBD1 as a possible D gene (5 bases). Germline CDR1 reads SEHNR; CDR2 reads FQNEAQ (reference sequence). The CDR3 extends over 13 amino acids. Trimming removed 4 bases from V and 6 bases from J, with 12 bases in between. CDR3 loop: CASSSHRDPEAFF. Written as DNA, the CDR3 is TGTGCCAGCAGCTCACACCGGGACCCTGAAGCTTTCTTT.

The J gene is TRBJ1-1, the V gene TRBV15, with D uncertain. Trimming left V 6 bases short and J 1 base short, with 9 bases between. Germline CDR1 and CDR2: LNHNV and YYDKDF (reference sequence). CDR3 length equals 13 residues. The CDR3 spells CATSRSENTEAFF. CDR3 bases: TGTGCCACCAGTAGGTCGGAGAACACTGAAGCTTTCTTT.

CDR3 region: CASSYSSGGATGELFF. CDR3 bases: TGTGCCAGCAGTTACTCGAGTGGGGGGGCCACCGGGGAGCTGTTTTTT. The chain carries TRBV6-5 and TRBJ2-2; D is possibly TRBD2 (7 bases). V lost 0 bases and J lost 4, with 12 bases in between. CDR3 length: 16 residues. The germline V gene has CDR1 MNHEY and CDR2 SVGAGI.

The genes are TRBV10-3 and TRBJ1-1, with D possibly matching TRBD1 (5 bases). The CDR3 loop spans 13 amino acids. CDR1 and CDR2 (germline): ENHRY, SYGVKD. V was cut by 9 bases and J by 4 bases, with 15 bases left in between. CDR3 residues: CAIRPQGSTEAFF. CDR3 nucleotide sequence: TGTGCCATAAGACCCCAGGGCAGCACTGAAGCTTTCTTT.

The genes are TRBV11-3 and TRBJ1-1; TRBD1 might be the D (6 bases). V lost 5 bases to trimming and J lost 0 bases, with 16 bases between them. Germline lookup yields CDR1 SGHNT and CDR2 YENEEA. This CDR3 has 16 amino acids. The CDR3 nucleotides read TGTGCCAGCAGCCCGATGACAGGAGTAATGAACACTGAAGCTTTCTTT. Translation: CASSPMTGVMNTEAFF.

The V gene is TRBV7-3, the J gene TRBJ1-1; tentatively, D is TRBD1 (5 bases). The V gene's germline CDR1 is SGHTA and CDR2 FQGTGA. The CDR3 totals 13 residues. Trimming took off 10 bases at V and 4 bases at J, with 16 bases between the two ends. The CDR3 is CATAGQRGTEAFF. In DNA, the CDR3 is TGTGCCACCGCGGGGCAGCGGGGCACTGAAGCTTTCTTT. The full variable domain, in which reference TRBV7-3 and TRBJ1-1 provide the parts outside the CDR3, is GAGVSQTPSNKVTEKGKYVELRCDPISGHTALYWYRQSLGQGPEFLIYFQGTGAADDSGLPNDRFFAVRPEGSVSTLKIQRTERGDSAVYLCATAGQRGTEAFFGQGTRLTVV.

The chain recombines TRBV19 with TRBJ1-4, with TRBD1 identical over 7 bases. V shed 4 bases, J shed 0 bases, and the junction held 2 bases outside the gene matches. Germline loops: CDR1 LNHDA, CDR2 SQIVND (reference sequence). The CDR3 is 15 amino acids. The CDR3 is CASSKQGATNEKLFF. CDR3 nucleotide sequence: TGTGCCAGTAGTAAGCAGGGGGCAACTAATGAAAAACTGTTTTTT.

The gene calls are TRBV6-2 or TRBV6-3 and TRBJ2-2; weak D call: TRBD2 (6 bases). Per germline, CDR1 MNHEY and CDR2 SVGEGT. The CDR3 runs to 16 residues. V was pared by 5 bases and J by 4 bases, with 17 bases between. The CDR3 loop reads CASSDGTYSGTGELFF. The CDR3 DNA follows: TGTGCCAGCAGTGACGGGACTTACTCGGGCACCGGGGAGCTGTTTTTT.

The rearrangement joins TRBV5-1 to TRBJ2-2, with 10 bases matching TRBD1. The CDR3 is 15 amino acids. Germline V lookup: CDR1 SGHRS, CDR2 YFSETQ. The V and J ends lost 4 bases and 7 bases, in that order; junction bases with no gene match: 7. CDR3 region: CASSAGTGVGGELFF. For the CDR3, the DNA is TGCGCCAGCAGCGCCGGGACAGGGGTCGGCGGGGAGCTGTTTTTT.

The gene calls are TRBV5-4 and TRBJ1-5; TRBD1 agrees at 7 bases. The CDR3 totals 18 residues. V shed 0 bases, J shed 0 bases, and the junction held 9 bases outside the gene matches. Germline assignment: CDR1 SGHNT and CDR2 YYREEE (reference sequence). The CDR3 loop reads CASSLVTDRRYSNQPQHF. The CDR3 DNA reads TGTGCCAGCAGCTTGGTAACGGACAGGCGTTATAGCAATCAGCCCCAGCATTTT.

The rearrangement links TRBV2 to TRBJ1-2, with 7 positions matching TRBD1. Looked up from germline, CDR1 is SNHLY and CDR2 is FYNNEI. Trimming removed 7 bases from V and 3 bases from J; junction bases left unmatched: 5. This CDR3 comprises 13 residues. The CDR3 sequence: CASNFGTDYGYTF. In DNA, the CDR3 is TGTGCCAGCAATTTCGGGACAGACTATGGCTACACCTTC.

Only a few counts were recorded for this clone. The chain joins TRBV30 to TRBJ1-5, with D perhaps TRBD1 (6 bases). V lost 1 base, J lost 4 bases, and 8 bases lay in between. Germline lookup yields CDR1 GTSNPN and CDR2 SVGIG (reference sequence). CDR3 length: 13 amino acids. CDR3 loop: CAWSEGGNQPQHF. CDR3 DNA: TGTGCCTGGAGTGAGGGGGGAAATCAGCCCCAGCATTTT.

This clone was observed a few times. The rearrangement uses TRBV5-1 and TRBJ2-7; 9 bases match TRBD1. V lost 0 bases, J lost 3 bases, and 4 bases stayed unmatched. CDR1 is SGHRS and CDR2 is YFSETQ in the germline V gene. The CDR3 spans 15 residues. CDR3 sequence: CASSLGGTGIYEQYF. The CDR3 DNA is TGCGCCAGCAGCTTGGGCGGGACAGGGATCTACGAGCAGTACTTC.

This chain joins TRBV28 and TRBJ2-7; possible D gene TRBD2, 5 bases. The CDR3 is 15 residues long. Germline V gene sequence: CDR1 MDHEN, CDR2 SYDVKM. With 5 bases removed from V and 1 base from J, the gap between germline ends came to 15 bases. In DNA form, the CDR3 reads TGTGCCAGCAGTCCTCCCACGGGATTATCCTACGAGCAGTACTTC. The encoded protein is CASSPPTGLSYEQYF. The full variable domain, its missing parts supplied by reference TRBV28 and TRBJ2-7, is DVKVTQSSRYLVKRTGEKVFLECVQDMDHENMFWYRQDPGLGLRLIYFSYDVKMKEKGDIPEGYSVSREKKERFSLILESASTNQTSMYLCASSPPTGLSYEQYFGPGTRLTVT.

This clone was counted between two and nine times. The rearrangement joins TRBV5-1 to TRBJ2-1; TRBD2 agrees at 13 bases. J gave up 3 bases and V 3 bases, and 6 bases lay outside the gene matches. CDR1 is SGHRS and CDR2 is YFSETQ in the germline V gene. The CDR3 sequence is 17 residues long. CDR3 sequence reads: CASSYTGLAGVYNEQFF. The CDR3 DNA sequence: TGCGCCAGCAGCTATACAGGACTAGCGGGGGTCTACAATGAGCAGTTCTTC.

CDR3 residues: CASSPYRDSYQPQHF. DNA of the CDR3: TGCGCCAGCAGCCCTTACCGGGACAGTTATCAGCCCCAGCATTTT. This sequence joins TRBV4-3 and TRBJ1-5; 7 bases are shared with TRBD1. The V and J ends lost 4 bases and 5 bases, in that order; junction bases with no gene match: 8. CDR1 and CDR2 (germline): LGHNA, YSLEER. This CDR3 comprises 15 residues.

CDR3 region: CASTFDPAGKLFF. Written as DNA, the CDR3 is TGTGCCAGTACCTTTGACCCGGCTGGAAAACTGTTTTTT. The V and J genes are TRBV19 and TRBJ1-4; no clear D gene. The CDR3 is made up of 13 amino acids. Germline V gene data show CDR1 as LNHDA and CDR2 as SQIVND (reference sequence). Trimming shortened V by 7 bases and J by 10 bases, and 16 bases separated the two germline ends.